This T cell receptor beta chain was sequenced for a study of cytomegalovirus exposure and HLA in healthy donors. Study-wide results and limits: A link between a missense DCLRE1C variant and TCR beta V- and J-gene trimming emerged from a later analysis.

PCR was performed using 60 Vbeta and 13 Jbeta primers. How the authors handled the data: A later analysis tallied about 80 million unique TCR beta chains, some 10 million of them shared. TCRdb keeps only in-frame clones here, not all; method: immunoSEQ multiplex PCR. The DNA was the basis for D and trimming; V, J and clone size are from that table. The table has about 160,000 clones, approximately 84% seen once; the top ten hold 2.5% to 4%. Trimming took 5 bases from V and 3 from J, leaving 11 bases between them. Germline V gene lookup returns CDR1 GTSNPN and CDR2 SVGIG (reference sequence). This CDR3 contains 13 residues. Concerning this clone: Its antigen is still unknown.

The sequence derives from a woman aged 50 to 60 in good health and CMV-seropositive. The rearrangement links TRBV30 to TRBJ1-5; D is undetermined. Sequenced sample: PBMCs. CDR3 coding DNA: TGTGCCTGGTCGACACTAGCCAATCAGCCCCAGCATTTT. This codes for CAWSTLANQPQHF.